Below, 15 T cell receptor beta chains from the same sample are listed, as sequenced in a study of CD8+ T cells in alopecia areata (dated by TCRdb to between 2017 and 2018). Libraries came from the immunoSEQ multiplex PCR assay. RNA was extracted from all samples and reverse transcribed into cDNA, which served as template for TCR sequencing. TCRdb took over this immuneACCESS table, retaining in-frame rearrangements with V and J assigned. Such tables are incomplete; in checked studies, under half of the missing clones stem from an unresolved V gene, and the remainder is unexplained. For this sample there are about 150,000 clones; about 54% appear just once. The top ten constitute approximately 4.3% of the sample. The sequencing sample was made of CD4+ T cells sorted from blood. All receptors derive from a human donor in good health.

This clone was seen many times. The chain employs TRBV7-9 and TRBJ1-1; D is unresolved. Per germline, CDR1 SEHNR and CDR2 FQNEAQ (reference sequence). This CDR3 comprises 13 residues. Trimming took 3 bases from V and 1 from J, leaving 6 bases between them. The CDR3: CASSFAANTEAFF. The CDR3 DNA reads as TGTGCCAGCAGCTTCGCGGCGAACACTGAAGCTTTCTTT.

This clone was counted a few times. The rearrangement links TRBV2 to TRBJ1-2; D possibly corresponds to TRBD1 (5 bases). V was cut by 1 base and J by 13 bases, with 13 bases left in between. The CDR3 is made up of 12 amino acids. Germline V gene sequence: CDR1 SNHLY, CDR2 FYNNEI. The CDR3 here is CASSEGGETSTF. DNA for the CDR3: TGTGCCAGCAGTGAAGGGGGCGAGACGTCCACCTTC.

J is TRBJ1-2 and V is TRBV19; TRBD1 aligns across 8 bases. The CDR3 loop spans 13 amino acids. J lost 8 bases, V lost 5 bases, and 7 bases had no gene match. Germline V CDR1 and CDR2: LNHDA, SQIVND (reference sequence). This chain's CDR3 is CASSSSTGEGYTF. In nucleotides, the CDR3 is TGTGCCAGTAGTTCGTCGACAGGGGAGGGCTACACCTTC.

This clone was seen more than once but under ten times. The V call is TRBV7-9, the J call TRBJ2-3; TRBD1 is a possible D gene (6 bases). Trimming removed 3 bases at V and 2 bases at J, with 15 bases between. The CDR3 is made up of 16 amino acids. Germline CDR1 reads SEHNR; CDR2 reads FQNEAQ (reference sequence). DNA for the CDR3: TGTGCCAGCAGCTTCTCCGGACAGTTGCTCACAGATACGCAGTATTTT. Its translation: CASSFSGQLLTDTQYF.

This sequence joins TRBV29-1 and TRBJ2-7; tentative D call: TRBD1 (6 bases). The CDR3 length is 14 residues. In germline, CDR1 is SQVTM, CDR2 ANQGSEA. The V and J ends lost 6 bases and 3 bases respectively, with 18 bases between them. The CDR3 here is CSVAYRDAGYEQYF. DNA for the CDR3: TGCAGCGTCGCTTACAGGGACGCGGGCTACGAGCAGTACTTC.

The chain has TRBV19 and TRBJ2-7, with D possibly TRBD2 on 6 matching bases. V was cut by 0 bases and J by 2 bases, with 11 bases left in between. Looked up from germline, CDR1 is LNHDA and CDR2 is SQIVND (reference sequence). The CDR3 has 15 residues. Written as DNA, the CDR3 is TGTGCCAGTAGTATAGAGGCGGGATCTACCTACGAGCAGTACTTC. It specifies CASSIEAGSTYEQYF.

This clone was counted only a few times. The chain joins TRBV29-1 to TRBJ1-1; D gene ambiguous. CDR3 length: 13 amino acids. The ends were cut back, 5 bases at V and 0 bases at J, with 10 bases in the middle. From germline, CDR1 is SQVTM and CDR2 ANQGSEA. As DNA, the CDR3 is TGCAGCGTTTCCGGATTCATGAACACTGAAGCTTTCTTT. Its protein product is CSVSGFMNTEAFF.

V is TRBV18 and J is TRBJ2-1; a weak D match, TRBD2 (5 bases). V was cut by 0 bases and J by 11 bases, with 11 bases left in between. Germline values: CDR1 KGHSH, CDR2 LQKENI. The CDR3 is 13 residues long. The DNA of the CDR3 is TGTGCCAGCTCACCACCGAGGGAGTGGAAGCAGTTCTTC. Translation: CASSPPREWKQFF.

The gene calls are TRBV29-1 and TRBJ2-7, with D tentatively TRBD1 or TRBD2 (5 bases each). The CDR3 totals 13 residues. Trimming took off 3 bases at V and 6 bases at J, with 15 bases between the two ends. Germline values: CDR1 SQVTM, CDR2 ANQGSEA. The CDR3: CSVEKSRGGEQYF. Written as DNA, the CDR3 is TGCAGCGTTGAGAAGAGCCGTGGGGGCGAGCAGTACTTC.

The CDR3 here is CASSPYRDNTEAFF. In nucleotides, the CDR3 is TGTGCCAGCAGCCCGTACAGGGACAACACTGAAGCTTTCTTT. The rearrangement links TRBV14 to TRBJ1-1, with a weak D call TRBD1 (6 bases). The V end was cut by 4 bases, the J end by 2 bases, with 11 bases between. CDR1 and CDR2 (germline): SGHDN, FVKESK. The CDR3 contains 14 residues.

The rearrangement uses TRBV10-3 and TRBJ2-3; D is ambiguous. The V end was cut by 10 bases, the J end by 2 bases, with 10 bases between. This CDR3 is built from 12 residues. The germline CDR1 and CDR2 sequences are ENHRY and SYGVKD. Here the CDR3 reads CATGSPTDTQYF. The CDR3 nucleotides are TGTGCCACCGGATCTCCCACAGATACGCAGTATTTT.

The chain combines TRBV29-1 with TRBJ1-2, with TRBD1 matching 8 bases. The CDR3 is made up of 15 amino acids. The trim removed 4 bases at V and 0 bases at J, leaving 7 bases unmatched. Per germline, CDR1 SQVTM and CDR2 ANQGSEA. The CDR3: CSVGATGASNYGYTF. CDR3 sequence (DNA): TGCAGCGTTGGGGCGACAGGGGCTTCTAACTATGGCTACACCTTC.

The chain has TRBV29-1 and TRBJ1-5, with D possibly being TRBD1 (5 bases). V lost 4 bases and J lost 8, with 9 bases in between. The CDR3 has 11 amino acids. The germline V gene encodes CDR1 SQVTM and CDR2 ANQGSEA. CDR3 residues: CSVGDGEPQHF. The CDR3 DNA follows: TGCAGCGTTGGGGACGGTGAGCCCCAGCATTTT.

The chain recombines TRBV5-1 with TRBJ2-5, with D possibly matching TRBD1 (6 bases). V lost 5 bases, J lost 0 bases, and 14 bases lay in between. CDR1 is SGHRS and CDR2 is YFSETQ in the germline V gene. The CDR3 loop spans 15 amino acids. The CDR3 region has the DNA TGCGCCAGCAGACGTGGACAGCCTGACCAAGAGACCCAGTACTTC. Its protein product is CASRRGQPDQETQYF.

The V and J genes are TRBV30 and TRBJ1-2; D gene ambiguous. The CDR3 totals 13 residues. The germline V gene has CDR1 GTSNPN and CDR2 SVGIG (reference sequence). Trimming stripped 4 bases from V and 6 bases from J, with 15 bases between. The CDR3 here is CAWIEQFSDGYTF. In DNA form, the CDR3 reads TGTGCCTGGATCGAACAGTTCTCCGATGGCTACACCTTC.